These 21 T cell receptor beta chains share one sample of origin, sequenced in a study of blood T cell repertoires in COVID-19 (dated by TCRdb to about 2020). Library generation was performed with the immunoSEQ multiplex PCR assay. This is the immuneACCESS table as TCRdb keeps it, with only in-frame sequences that have V and J called. A part of the clones is gone; compared with another copy, unresolved V genes explain less than half, and the rest is unexplained. The sample table records tens of thousands of clones; over 80% of these occur just once. The top ten constitute roughly 6.3% of the sample. Source material: peripheral blood. These receptors all stem from a woman older than 75 with active COVID-19.

This clone has a handful of counts. The genes are TRBV29-1 and TRBJ2-3, with D possibly matching TRBD2 (6 bases). This CDR3 is 13 amino acids long. V was cut by 4 bases and J by 2 bases, with 10 bases left in between. The V gene's germline CDR1 is SQVTM and CDR2 ANQGSEA. In DNA form, the CDR3 reads TGCAGCGTTGGACTAGTGATCACAGATACGCAGTATTTT. Encoded protein: CSVGLVITDTQYF.

This rearrangement joins TRBV7-2 to TRBJ2-2; TRBD2 agrees at 14 bases. This CDR3 comprises 19 residues. Germline V gives CDR1 SGHTA, CDR2 FQGNSA. V was clipped by 3 bases and J by 7 bases; unmatched bases: 13. The DNA of the CDR3 is TGTGCCAGCAGCTTCCCCAAACCGGGACTAGCGGGAGCTGTCGGGGAGCTGTTTTTT. Its protein is CASSFPKPGLAGAVGELFF. The variable domain in full, with the rest retrieved from reference TRBV7-2 and TRBJ2-2, is GAGVSQSPSNKVTEKGKDVELRCDPISGHTALYWYRQSLGQGLEFLIYFQGNSAPDKSGLPSDRFSAERTGGSVSTLTIQRTQQEDSAVYLCASSFPKPGLAGAVGELFFGEGSRLTVL.

This chain links TRBV21-1 with TRBJ1-2; the D call in the table, TRBD1, was not verified against the DNA. TRBV21-1 is a pseudogene. This CDR3 comprises 18 residues. This CDR3 reads CASSKGGQGLIANYGYTF. DNA for the CDR3: TGTGCCAGCAGCAAAGGGGGACAGGGACTCATAGCTAACTATGGCTACACCTTC.

The chain carries TRBV11-2 and TRBJ1-2; a possible D gene is TRBD1 (5 bases). This CDR3 has 14 amino acids. The V gene lost 5 bases and the J gene lost 1 base, with 11 bases spanning the gap. Germline V gives CDR1 SGHAT, CDR2 FQNNGV. CDR3 protein: CASSPPGINYGYTF. The CDR3 bases are TGTGCCAGCAGCCCTCCAGGGATTAACTATGGCTACACCTTC.

The chain is built from TRBV18 and TRBJ1-4; 9 nucleotides match TRBD1. Losses at the gene ends were 3 bases for V and 7 bases for J; bases not matched to a gene: 3. Germline V gene lookup returns CDR1 KGHSH and CDR2 LQKENI. The CDR3 covers 14 residues. CDR3 protein: CASSPETGGEKLFF. The CDR3 coding sequence is TGTGCCAGCTCACCGGAGACAGGGGGTGAAAAACTGTTTTTT.

The chain links TRBV15 to TRBJ1-4, with TRBD1 matching over 8 bases. Germline V CDR1 and CDR2: LNHNV, YYDKDF (reference sequence). This CDR3 contains 18 residues. The trim removed 5 bases at V and 0 bases at J, leaving 11 bases unmatched. The DNA of the CDR3 is TGTGCCACCAGCCGAGCGACAGGGGCTGGAGCAACTAATGAAAAACTGTTTTTT. It codes for CATSRATGAGATNEKLFF. The full variable domain, its missing parts supplied by reference TRBV15 and TRBJ1-4, is DAMVIQNPRYQVTQFGKPVTLSCSQTLNHNVMYWYQQKSSQAPKLLFHYYDKDFNNEADTPDNFQSRRPNTSFCFLDIRSPGLGDTAMYLCATSRATGAGATNEKLFFGSGTQLSVL.

This sequence joins TRBV28 and TRBJ1-2, with TRBD1 identical over 8 bases. V gave up 6 bases and J gave up 7 bases; unmatched junction bases: 13. This CDR3 contains 15 residues. Per germline, CDR1 MDHEN and CDR2 SYDVKM. The CDR3 DNA sequence: TGTGCCAGCAGGCGGACAGGGCCGATAGGATTTGGCTACACCTTC. Translated: CASRRTGPIGFGYTF.

The chain couples TRBV24-1 to TRBJ2-3; TRBD2 matches at 7 bases. This CDR3 contains 17 residues. Germline loops: CDR1 KGHDR, CDR2 SFDVKD. Trimming at V came to 2 bases and at J to 7 bases, leaving 14 bases not matched to a gene. CDR3 nucleotide sequence: TGTGCCACCAGTGATTCCCCGGGGGGAGGGCCGTTCCATACGCAGTATTTT. Its translation is CATSDSPGGGPFHTQYF.

The chain employs TRBV7-6 and TRBJ1-2, with TRBD1 as a possible D gene (5 bases). V gave up 5 bases and J gave up 1 base, with 14 bases separating them. This CDR3 comprises 15 residues. The V gene's germline CDR1 is SGHVS and CDR2 FNYEAQ. CDR3 sequence reads: CASSPSRQSNYGYTF. For the CDR3, the DNA is TGTGCCAGCAGCCCCTCTCGACAGAGTAACTATGGCTACACCTTC.

The chain combines TRBV5-5 with TRBJ2-7, with a tentative D call TRBD1 (6 bases). V shed 0 bases and J shed 2 bases, with 15 bases lying between them. Per the germline V gene, CDR1 is SGHKS and CDR2 is YYEKEE (reference sequence). The CDR3 has 16 amino acids. The CDR3 loop reads CASSLAGAPSAYEQYF. DNA of the CDR3: TGTGCCAGCAGCTTGGCAGGGGCCCCATCGGCCTACGAGCAGTACTTC.

The rearrangement links TRBV3-1 (or the pseudogene TRBV3-2) to TRBJ2-3, with 9 bases matching TRBD2. Germline CDR1 is LGHDT and CDR2 is YNNKEL (reference sequence). V was clipped by 1 base and J by 1 base; unmatched bases: 3. The CDR3 has 16 amino acids. DNA of the CDR3: TGTGCCAGCAGCCAAGGGGGCGGGAGGGGCACAGATACGCAGTATTTT. This encodes CASSQGGGRGTDTQYF.

The V gene is TRBV19, the J gene TRBJ2-2; 12 nucleotides agree with TRBD2. The germline V gene encodes CDR1 LNHDA and CDR2 SQIVND (reference sequence). J lost 6 bases, V lost 4 bases, and 6 bases had no gene match. The CDR3 covers 16 residues. The CDR3 DNA reads TGTGCCAGTAGTACGACTAGCGGGAGATGGGCCGGGGAGCTGTTTTTT. This sequence encodes CASSTTSGRWAGELFF.

The chain carries TRBV19 and TRBJ2-6; possibly TRBD1 for D (5 bases). The CDR3 extends over 16 amino acids. CDR1 and CDR2 from the germline V gene are LNHDA and SQIVND (reference sequence). Trimming pared 6 bases from V and 0 bases from J, leaving 12 bases between. CDR3 coding DNA: TGTGCCAGTAGGCGGCAGGGCAACTCTGGGGCCAACGTCCTGACTTTC. The encoded protein is CASRRQGNSGANVLTF.

The chain has TRBV7-3 and TRBJ1-1; D gene uncertain. V lost 2 bases, J lost 2 bases, and 9 bases lay in between. Germline V gene data show CDR1 as SGHTA and CDR2 as FQGTGA. The CDR3 is 14 residues long. The CDR3 DNA reads as TGTGCCAGCAGCTTAGGAGTGGGTAACACTGAAGCTTTCTTT. Amino acids: CASSLGVGNTEAFF.

This chain links TRBV6-5 with TRBJ1-1, with D perhaps matching TRBD1 (5 bases). The V gene lost 5 bases and the J gene lost 9 bases, with 13 bases spanning the gap. Looked up from germline, CDR1 is MNHEY and CDR2 is SVGAGI. CDR3 length: 12 amino acids. CDR3 DNA sequence: TGTGCCAGCAGTCAGCGGGGGGAAAAAGCTTTCTTT. It translates to CASSQRGEKAFF.

The chain has TRBV7-9 and TRBJ2-1; unclear D gene. The CDR3 runs 15 residues. V lost 8 bases and J lost 2, with 16 bases in between. CDR1 is SEHNR and CDR2 is FQNEAQ in the germline V gene (reference sequence). CDR3 sequence reads: CASSSFGEAYNEQFF. The CDR3 DNA is TGTGCCAGCTCCTCCTTTGGAGAGGCCTACAATGAGCAGTTCTTC.

This sequence joins TRBV5-4 and TRBJ2-2; 14 bases line up with TRBD2. The germline CDR1 and CDR2 sequences are SGHNT and YYREEE (reference sequence). The V gene end was trimmed by 4 bases and the J gene end by 3 bases; junction bases not matched to a gene: 5. This CDR3 has 17 amino acids. DNA for the CDR3: TGTGCCAGCAGCACCGGGACTAGCGGGAGTGACACCGGGGAGCTGTTTTTT. This encodes CASSTGTSGSDTGELFF.

The chain carries TRBV7-9 and TRBJ2-2; 11 bases line up with TRBD2. Germline-derived CDR1 and CDR2 are SEHNR and FQNEAQ (reference sequence). After removal of 8 bases from V and 1 base from J, the junction contained 9 bases not matched to a gene. This CDR3 is 17 amino acids long. The DNA of the CDR3 is TGTGCCAGCGGGGGACTAGCGGCCGGTTTGAACACCGGGGAGCTGTTTTTT. This gives the protein CASGGLAAGLNTGELFF.

The chain couples TRBV11-2 to TRBJ1-5, with D perhaps matching TRBD1 (6 bases). Trimming took 5 bases from V and 6 from J, leaving 26 bases between them. CDR1 SGHAT and CDR2 FQNNGV come from the germline V gene. CDR3 size: 18 residues. CDR3 region: CASSPDWGAISGRQPQHF. CDR3 bases: TGTGCCAGCAGCCCGGATTGGGGGGCCATTAGCGGGCGTCAGCCCCAGCATTTT.

This rearrangement joins TRBV4-2 to TRBJ1-2, with D unclear. CDR1 LGHNA and CDR2 YNFKEQ come from the germline V gene. V gave up 0 bases and J gave up 5 bases, with 19 bases separating them. The CDR3 has 17 amino acids. CDR3 protein: CASSQEFSSDWGYGYTF. CDR3 DNA sequence: TGTGCCAGCAGCCAAGAATTCTCGTCGGACTGGGGTTATGGCTACACCTTC.

The chain combines TRBV7-3 with TRBJ2-1; tentative D call: TRBD2 (6 bases). CDR1 and CDR2 (germline): SGHTA, FQGTGA. Trimming removed 0 bases at V and 7 bases at J, with 16 bases between. This CDR3 region has 16 residues. This CDR3 is CASSLTRLALGNEQFF. The DNA of the CDR3 is TGTGCCAGCAGCTTAACGCGGCTAGCGCTAGGGAATGAGCAGTTCTTC.